These T cell receptor beta chains were read from a single sample in a study of neurological immune-mediated disorders. A single record per CDR3 protein comes from TCRdb applying MiXCR to the 5' RACE reads. This table holds roughly 34,000 distinct CDR3 sequences, 4% to 5.5% found once. The sequenced sample consisted of PBMCs. The receptors originated from a man younger than 35 in good health. Each CDR3 is given with its conserved first and last residue. The D gene is left open where the match is weak. Rows give clone size only sometimes, using once, few, many, or a class for an expanded clone.

>TRBV6-5|TRBJ2-3|TRBD1|many
CASSLVWGQGAPYTQYF
TGTGCCAGCAGCCTTGTGTGGGGACAGGGGGCCCCCTATACGCAGTATTTT
>TRBV12-3/TRBV12-4|TRBJ1-5|TRBD1|many
CASSSVQGAGNQPQHF
TGTGCCAGCAGTTCCGTACAGGGGGCAGGCAATCAGCCCCAGCATTTT
>TRBV12-3/TRBV12-4|TRBJ1-4|.|many
CASRARPGEKLFF
TGTGCCAGCAGGGCTCGCCCAGGTGAAAAACTGTTTTTT
>TRBV7-2|TRBJ2-5|.|many
CASSLVGNDGETQYF
TGTGCCAGCAGCTTAGTGGGCAACGACGGAGAGACCCAGTACTTC
>TRBV27|TRBJ2-7|TRBD1|many
CASSRTGIPFPYEQYF
TGTGCCAGCAGTAGGACAGGCATCCCGTTCCCGTACGAGCAGTACTTC
>TRBV19|TRBJ1-1|TRBD1|many
CATRQGGTEAFF
TGTGCCACTAGACAGGGAGGCACTGAAGCTTTCTTT
>TRBV7-9|TRBJ2-2|.|.
CASPPNTGELFF
TGTGCCAGCCCTCCGAACACCGGGGAGCTGTTTTTT
>TRBV7-9|TRBJ1-1|.|many
CASSFTANTEAFF
TGTGCCAGCAGCTTTACAGCGAACACTGAAGCTTTCTTT
>TRBV5-1|TRBJ2-1|TRBD2|many
CASSGGLAGVDEQFF
TGCGCCAGCAGCGGGGGACTAGCGGGGGTCGATGAGCAGTTCTTC
>TRBV5-1|TRBJ2-3|.|many
CASSEGGQHITDTQYF
TGCGCCAGCAGCGAGGGGGGACAGCACATCACAGATACGCAGTATTTT
>TRBV7-2|TRBJ2-3|.|many
CASSLSVSDTQYF
TGTGCCAGCAGCTTGAGCGTTTCAGATACGCAGTATTTT
>TRBV20-1|TRBJ2-2|TRBD2|medium-sized
CSASSSGVSTGELFF
TGCAGTGCTAGTTCTAGCGGGGTTTCCACCGGGGAGCTGTTTTTT
>TRBV6-5|TRBJ1-1|.|many
CASSPGRSNTEAFF
TGTGCCAGCAGCCCAGGGCGATCGAACACTGAAGCTTTCTTT
>TRBV6-2/TRBV6-3|TRBJ2-7|TRBD2|many
CATAIGGNYEQYF
TGTGCCACCGCGATCGGGGGGAACTACGAGCAGTACTTC
>TRBV6-6|TRBJ2-7|.|few
CASSYSGGPGYEQYF
TGTGCCAGCAGTTACTCAGGGGGACCAGGTTACGAGCAGTACTTC
>TRBV3-1|TRBJ1-4|.|many
CASSQDRGGKLFF
TGTGCCAGCAGCCAAGATCGTGGCGGCAAACTGTTTTTT
>TRBV6-6|TRBJ1-4|.|many
CASSSDTAGRNEKLFF
TGTGCCAGCAGTTCAGATACAGCGGGGCGGAATGAAAAACTGTTTTTT
>TRBV19|TRBJ1-2|.|many
CASSPENSWLYGYTF
TGTGCCAGTAGTCCGGAAAATTCTTGGTTATATGGCTACACCTTC
>TRBV20-1|TRBJ2-5|.|many
CSALDQEKETQYF
TGCAGTGCCCTTGACCAGGAAAAGGAGACCCAGTACTTC
>TRBV20-1|TRBJ1-1|.|many
CSARAGAEMNTEAFF
TGCAGTGCTAGAGCCGGAGCAGAGATGAACACTGAAGCTTTCTTT
>TRBV5-1|TRBJ1-1|.|many
CASSLGRLNTEAFF
TGCGCCAGCAGCCTGGGGCGGCTGAACACTGAAGCTTTCTTT
>TRBV12-2|TRBJ2-7|.|.
CASRPLTSVELHYEQYF
TGTGCAAGTCGCCCGCTGACTAGCGTGGAACTGCACTACGAGCAGTACTTC
>TRBV5-1|TRBJ2-1|TRBD2|many
CASSLYSGGAYEQFF
TGCGCCAGCAGCTTGTACAGCGGGGGGGCCTATGAGCAGTTCTTC
>TRBV5-1|TRBJ2-7|.|many
CASSLAWLSEQYF
TGCGCCAGCAGCTTGGCTTGGTTGTCCGAGCAGTACTTC
>TRBV3-1|TRBJ2-3|.|many
CASSQGTMDTQYF
TGTGCCAGCAGCCAAGGGACCATGGATACGCAGTATTTT
>TRBV24-1|TRBJ1-2|TRBD1|many
CATSGWDSYGYTF
TGTGCCACCAGTGGTTGGGACAGCTATGGCTACACCTTC
>TRBV6-6|TRBJ2-5|.|many
CAGSHGETQYF
TGTGCCGGGTCACACGGAGAGACCCAGTACTTC
>TRBV20-1|TRBJ2-2|.|many
CSATGASNTGELFF
TGCAGTGCCACCGGGGCTTCGAACACCGGGGAGCTGTTTTTT
>TRBV5-1|TRBJ1-6|TRBD1|many
CASSLAQGVNSPLHF
TGCGCCAGCAGCTTAGCCCAGGGGGTAAATTCACCCCTCCACTTT
>TRBV7-2|TRBJ1-4|TRBD1|many
CASRQGQANEKLFF
TGTGCCAGCCGGCAGGGACAGGCTAATGAAAAACTGTTTTTT
>TRBV7-8|TRBJ1-6|.|many
CASSLDRGSSSPLHF
TGTGCCAGCAGCTTAGACCGGGGATCAAGTTCACCCCTCCACTTT
>TRBV7-3|TRBJ2-5|TRBD1|many
CASSFNTGGETQYF
TGTGCCAGCAGCTTTAATACAGGGGGAGAGACCCAGTACTTC
>TRBV4-2|TRBJ1-5|TRBD1|many
CASSPGQGTQPQHF
TGTGCCAGCAGCCCGGGACAGGGAACTCAGCCCCAGCATTTT
>TRBV20-1|TRBJ2-7|TRBD1|many
CSARGSPGQVPPDLYEQYF
TGCAGTGCTAGAGGGTCCCCGGGACAGGTACCACCGGACCTCTACGAGCAGTACTTC
>TRBV10-3|TRBJ2-6|TRBD1|many
CAISPRQGRGSGANVLTF
TGTGCCATCAGTCCTAGACAGGGAAGAGGTTCTGGGGCCAACGTCCTGACTTTC
>TRBV9|TRBJ1-2|.|many
CASSVAPGGYYGYTF
TGTGCCAGCAGCGTAGCTCCGGGTGGCTACTATGGCTACACCTTC